Listed below are T cell receptor beta chains from one sample, sequenced in a study of OX40 agonist ivuxolimab in advanced cancers. The protocol was immunoSEQ multiplex PCR, while the TCRdb copy is restricted to in-frame clones and leaves out a portion. Counted here are around 56,000 clones, roughly four fifths occurring once; the ten biggest clones make up roughly 5%. The source material was CD4+ or CD8+ T cells sorted from blood, sampled in a trial of the OX40 agonist ivuxolimab. These receptors came from an adult with an advanced solid tumor such as melanoma, head and neck, liver or kidney cancer. CDR3s leave out the opening cysteine and the closing phenylalanine or tryptophan. Fields, in order: V gene, CDR3 protein.

v_call: TRBV2; cdr3_aa: ASRNGLAGGNEQY
v_call: TRBV18; cdr3_aa: ASSPGTDQPQH
v_call: TRBV2; cdr3_aa: ASSVDGRGTEAF
v_call: TRBV9; cdr3_aa: ASSVARLAGGPDTQY
v_call: TRBV7-9; cdr3_aa: ASSLGQGSLSGANVLT
v_call: TRBV5-1; cdr3_aa: ASGKTGGVADTQY
v_call: TRBV29-1; cdr3_aa: SVETGREQY
v_call: TRBV27; cdr3_aa: ASRDYNEQF
v_call: TRBV6-6; cdr3_aa: ASSIGFSNYEQY
v_call: TRBV7-6; cdr3_aa: ASSYGDVQETQY
v_call: TRBV19; cdr3_aa: ASTTGSNSPLH
v_call: TRBV2; cdr3_aa: ASSRQRANTGELF
v_call: TRBV7-8; cdr3_aa: ASSLDAGSSYEQY
v_call: TRBV28; cdr3_aa: ASSTGQQETQY
v_call: TRBV6-1; cdr3_aa: ASSVQGISNQPQH
v_call: TRBV14; cdr3_aa: ASSLGIWESAF
v_call: TRBV2; cdr3_aa: ASSAWQGGRTDTQY
v_call: TRBV25-1; cdr3_aa: ASIDTGGAYNEQF
v_call: TRBV9; cdr3_aa: ASSPGWPSPLH
v_call: TRBV28; cdr3_aa: ASSLTGDEKLF
v_call: TRBV19; cdr3_aa: ASSRGFAGNEQF
v_call: TRBV6-1; cdr3_aa: ASIPQGMNTEAF
v_call: TRBV5-1; cdr3_aa: ASSPGGPEQY
v_call: TRBV7-9; cdr3_aa: ASSSPPGGNTEAF
v_call: TRBV2; cdr3_aa: ASSPQERPSNYGYT
v_call: TRBV27; cdr3_aa: ASSTLRGIRETQY
v_call: TRBV28; cdr3_aa: ASSPGTLAPEAF
v_call: TRBV2; cdr3_aa: ASSELGHTGELF
v_call: TRBV7-9; cdr3_aa: ASSLSTSGSRNEQF
v_call: TRBV19; cdr3_aa: ASSPAEQPNRIADTQY
v_call: TRBV15; cdr3_aa: ATSRDREAPQH
v_call: TRBV28; cdr3_aa: ASSYGGDGQPQH